The clone carrying this T cell receptor beta chain appeared a single time. Antigen unknown. The germline CDR1 and CDR2 sequences are SGHDT and YYEEEE. CDR3 size: 15 residues. Trimming took 4 bases from V and 2 from J, leaving 10 bases between them. Clones were read by immunoSEQ multiplex PCR, and TCRdb kept only the in-frame ones, dropping some. In the table there are some 74,000 clones, about 85% of which are singletons. The data stem from a study of OX40 agonist ivuxolimab in advanced cancers. Points from the study as a whole: Specificity for antigen went undetermined in the expanded peripheral T cells.

The gene calls are TRBV5-6 and TRBJ2-6; D could derive from TRBD1 or TRBD2 (6 bases each). The sequence was collected from an adult with an advanced solid tumor such as melanoma, head and neck, liver or kidney cancer. The sequenced sample was CD4+ or CD8+ T cells sorted from blood, obtained in a trial of the OX40 agonist ivuxolimab. The CDR3, as DNA: TGTGCCAGCAGCCGTAGGGGGGCTGGGGCCAACGTCCTGACTTTC. It is translated as CASSRRGAGANVLTF.